This is a list of T cell receptor beta chains from one sample in a study of T cell responses to AZD1222 COVID-19 vaccine. Profiled with immunoSEQ multiplex PCR; TCRdb holds only in-frame clones, not every one. The table shows more than 90,000 clones, with roughly 84% occurring only once. This sample comprised peripheral blood, obtained on day 0 of AZD1222 vaccination. Receptor source: an adult in good health. Both conserved end residues are part of each CDR3. Each record gives: D gene, V gene, J gene, clone size, CDR3 protein, CDR3 DNA. A D gene is named only where the DNA matches it firmly. Clone size is shown for a subset of rows, as once, few, many or a class of expanded clone.

-	TRBV14	TRBJ1-1	-	CASSQELRGRTEAFF	TGTGCCAGCAGCCAAGAGTTGCGGGGACGCACTGAAGCTTTCTTT
TRBD2	TRBV9	TRBJ2-1	once	CASSIGTSGRNEQFF	TGTGCCAGCAGCATCGGGACTAGCGGTAGAAATGAGCAGTTCTTC
TRBD2	TRBV27	TRBJ2-3	-	CASSFGTSGGPWSTDTQYF	TGTGCCAGCAGTTTCGGGACTAGCGGAGGTCCCTGGAGCACAGATACGCAGTATTTT
-	TRBV2	TRBJ1-4	-	CASTRGTNEKLFF	TGTGCCAGCACTCGGGGGACTAATGAAAAACTGTTTTTT
-	TRBV2	TRBJ1-2	-	CASSVSRGNYGYTF	TGTGCCAGCAGTGTTTCCAGGGGTAATTATGGCTACACCTTC
-	TRBV6-5	TRBJ2-3	-	CASTRTGTDTQYF	TGTGCCAGCACCCGGACAGGCACAGATACGCAGTATTTT
-	TRBV7-8	TRBJ1-2	-	CASSRNRGDNGYTF	TGTGCCAGCAGCCGCAATCGAGGGGATAATGGCTACACCTTC
TRBD2	TRBV4-2	TRBJ2-7	-	CASSQDSGRADEQYF	TGTGCCAGCAGCCAAGATAGCGGGAGGGCCGACGAGCAGTACTTC
-	TRBV10-3	TRBJ1-2	-	CAISESGEAYGYTF	TGTGCCATCAGTGAGTCGGGAGAGGCCTATGGCTACACCTTC
TRBD2	TRBV4-2	TRBJ2-7	-	CASSHRTSPGAYEQYF	TGTGCCAGCAGCCACCGGACTAGCCCCGGGGCCTACGAGCAGTACTTC
TRBD2	TRBV27	TRBJ2-7	-	CASSLSAGVLHEQYF	TGTGCCAGCAGTTTATCAGCGGGGGTTCTCCACGAGCAGTACTTC
TRBD2	TRBV11-2	TRBJ2-1	-	CASSVRAGTSANEQFF	TGTGCCAGCAGCGTTAGAGCGGGGACTAGCGCGAATGAGCAGTTCTTC
-	TRBV18	TRBJ1-2	-	CASSSRLLIDEANYGYTF	TGTGCCAGCTCAAGCAGACTCCTGATTGACGAGGCTAACTATGGCTACACCTTC
TRBD1	TRBV12-3/TRBV12-4	TRBJ1-1	-	CASSSIQGGVAFF	TGTGCCAGCAGTTCGATACAGGGGGGTGTAGCTTTCTTT
TRBD1	TRBV6-2/TRBV6-3	TRBJ1-2	-	CASSYGDRSVYGYTF	TGTGCCAGCAGTTACGGGGACAGGTCGGTCTATGGCTACACCTTC
TRBD2	TRBV20-1	TRBJ2-7	once	CSASSLSDRREVPYEQYF	TGCAGTGCTAGTTCATTGTCGGATCGGCGGGAGGTTCCCTACGAGCAGTACTTC
TRBD2	TRBV6-4	TRBJ2-7	-	CASSETSGSYEQYF	TGTGCCAGCAGTGAAACTAGCGGCTCCTACGAGCAGTACTTC
TRBD2	TRBV7-6	TRBJ2-1	-	CASSPTASGRFNEQFF	TGTGCCAGCAGCCCAACGGCCAGCGGGAGGTTTAATGAGCAGTTCTTC
TRBD1	TRBV20-1	TRBJ1-3	-	CSASQGAGGNTIYF	TGCAGTGCTAGTCAGGGGGCCGGAGGAAACACCATATATTTT
TRBD1	TRBV6-2/TRBV6-3	TRBJ1-1	-	CASSWPRQGQNTEAFF	TGTGCCAGCAGTTGGCCGCGACAGGGTCAAAACACTGAAGCTTTCTTT
-	TRBV12-3/TRBV12-4	TRBJ1-2	-	CASSPNKYYGYTF	TGTGCCAGCAGTCCAAACAAGTACTATGGCTACACCTTC
-	TRBV23-1	TRBJ1-2	once	CASSQLIQPGRENYGYTF	TGCGCCAGCAGTCAATTGATACAGCCGGGAAGGGAGAACTATGGCTACACCTTC
-	TRBV18	TRBJ1-1	-	CASSPGGNTEAFF	TGTGCCAGCTCACCAGGAGGGAACACTGAAGCTTTCTTT
TRBD1	TRBV3-1/TRBV3-2	TRBJ1-1	-	CASSPTGVGTEAFF	TGTGCCAGCAGCCCGACAGGGGTAGGCACTGAAGCTTTCTTT
-	TRBV4-1	TRBJ2-7	-	CASSQTATGTAALGQYF	TGCGCCAGCAGCCAAACTGCTACCGGGACGGCGGCACTGGGGCAGTACTTC
-	TRBV6-5	TRBJ1-3	-	CASRDRDNAGNTIYF	TGTGCCAGCAGAGACCGGGACAATGCTGGAAACACCATATATTTT
-	TRBV27	TRBJ1-3	-	CASSLSGGASGNTIYF	TGTGCCAGCAGTTTATCGGGGGGCGCCTCTGGAAACACCATATATTTT
TRBD1	TRBV19	TRBJ1-5	-	CASTPGQFSNQPQHF	TGTGCCAGTACCCCGGGACAGTTTAGCAATCAGCCCCAGCATTTT
-	TRBV28	TRBJ1-5	-	CASSFDQPQHF	TGTGCCAGCAGTTTCGATCAGCCCCAGCATTTT
-	TRBV5-1	TRBJ2-1	-	CASTPPASYNEQFF	TGCGCCAGCACTCCACCGGCTTCCTACAATGAGCAGTTCTTC
-	TRBV19	TRBJ1-5	-	CASSIYRVSNQPQHF	TGTGCCAGTAGTATTTACAGAGTTAGCAATCAGCCCCAGCATTTT
-	TRBV7-3	TRBJ2-3	-	CASSLIYADTQYF	TGTGCCAGCAGCTTAATTTATGCCGATACGCAGTATTTT
TRBD1	TRBV28	TRBJ1-1	-	CASDRLGGRGLLF	TGTGCCAGCGATCGATTGGGGGGCAGGGGGCTGCTTTTT
-	TRBV28	TRBJ2-5	-	CASSKGGAAETQYF	TGTGCCAGCAGTAAAGGGGGAGCCGCGGAGACCCAGTACTTC
-	TRBV24-1	TRBJ2-2	-	CATSHDPAGELFF	TGTGCCACCAGTCATGACCCCGCCGGGGAGCTGTTTTTT
-	TRBV19	TRBJ1-1	few	CASTDGGRSRGEAFF	TGTGCCAGTACGGACGGGGGTCGGAGTAGGGGTGAAGCTTTCTTT
TRBD2	TRBV27	TRBJ2-7	-	CASSLSVGTSGTGEQYF	TGTGCCAGCAGTTTATCGGTTGGGACTAGCGGGACGGGCGAGCAGTACTTC
-	TRBV11-2	TRBJ1-6	-	CASSLNPGDNSPLHF	TGTGCCAGCAGCCTAAACCCGGGGGATAATTCACCCCTCCACTTT
TRBD1	TRBV5-6	TRBJ1-4	-	CASSLLGQGREKLFF	TGTGCCAGCAGCCTATTGGGACAGGGTCGGGAAAAACTGTTTTTT
TRBD1	TRBV30	TRBJ1-1	-	CAWGTGLNTEAFF	TGTGCCTGGGGGACAGGGCTGAACACTGAAGCTTTCTTT
TRBD2	TRBV14	TRBJ2-2	-	CASSQVTPQGGATTGELFF	TGTGCCAGCAGCCAAGTTACCCCCCAGGGAGGGGCGACCACCGGGGAGCTGTTTTTT
TRBD2	TRBV27	TRBJ2-1	-	CASSLYELAGYNEQFF	TGTGCCAGCAGTTTATATGAACTAGCGGGGTACAATGAGCAGTTCTTC
-	TRBV19	TRBJ1-2	-	CASSRLSEAGYGYTF	TGTGCCAGTAGCCGCCTTTCCGAGGCGGGCTATGGCTACACCTTC
-	TRBV30	TRBJ2-7	-	CAWSPGPNYEQYF	TGTGCCTGGAGTCCGGGACCCAACTACGAGCAGTACTTC
TRBD2	TRBV5-1	TRBJ2-3	-	CASSSGTSGRGASTDTQYF	TGCGCCAGCAGCTCCGGGACTAGCGGGAGGGGAGCTAGCACAGATACGCAGTATTTT
-	TRBV14	TRBJ2-1	-	CASSQVIAANNEQFF	TGTGCCAGCAGCCAAGTTATTGCGGCTAACAATGAGCAGTTCTTC
TRBD1	TRBV28	TRBJ2-1	-	CASSIWTGNNEQFF	TGTGCCAGCAGTATCTGGACAGGGAACAATGAGCAGTTCTTC
-	TRBV13	TRBJ1-3	once	CASSLDLGPIGNTIYF	TGTGCCAGCAGCTTAGATTTGGGTCCGATTGGAAACACCATATATTTT
-	TRBV6-5	TRBJ2-1	once	CASQGTIPENEQFF	TGTGCCAGCCAAGGGACCATCCCCGAGAATGAGCAGTTCTTC
-	TRBV9	TRBJ1-2	-	CASSPLTGSARGYTF	TGTGCCAGCAGCCCACTTACCGGCTCGGCAAGAGGCTACACCTTC
-	TRBV30	TRBJ1-1	-	CAWSTGGYTEAFF	TGTGCCTGGAGTACCGGAGGGTACACTGAAGCTTTCTTT
TRBD1	TRBV5-1	TRBJ2-2	-	CASHFRGNGELFF	TGCGCCAGTCATTTCAGGGGGAACGGGGAGCTGTTTTTT
-	TRBV7-2	TRBJ1-5	-	CASSSDNNQPQHF	TGTGCCAGCAGCTCGGACAACAATCAGCCCCAGCATTTT